This T cell receptor beta chain originates from a study of shared T cell receptors in the human thymus. The table came from immunoSEQ multiplex PCR; TCRdb's copy has only in-frame clones and leaves some out. Here the sample spans more than 550,000 clones, 70% to 90% being singletons. This CDR3 contains 17 residues. Trimming took 1 base from V and 0 from J, leaving 15 bases between them. Per the germline V gene, CDR1 is ENHRY and CDR2 is SYGVKD. These sequences were also reported in another study, on human thymus T cells. That work contributes: Infants, healthy and Finnish, who were having corrective surgery for congenital heart defects served as donors. Thymus tissue for the work was resected from patients undergoing corrective heart surgery. Related research reported highly overlapping thymic repertoires among unrelated individuals.

The V gene is TRBV10-3, the J gene TRBJ1-1; D not certain. The TCR was taken from a girl less than two years old with a congenital heart defect. The sequencing input was thymocytes. CDR3 nucleotides: TGTGCCATCAGTGAGTGGGCCGGGAGGTCCCTGAACACTGAAGCTTTCTTT. Translating it yields CAISEWAGRSLNTEAFF.